The 17 T cell receptor beta chains below all came from one sample that was sequenced in a study of T-cell memory formation after mild COVID-19 (TCRdb year 2021). Library preparation employed 5' RACE. TCRdb records Illumina NovaSeq 6000 as the sequencer. TCRdb applied fastp at Q25 and MiXCR to the public reads, then kept only in-frame beta chains. For every CDR3 protein sequence, its rows merge into one entry that carries the most common genes and DNA. Here the sample has around 510,000 distinct CDR3 sequences; approximately 21% occur a single time. Roughly 8.3% of the sample comes from the top ten. Sequenced material: PBMCs or a T cell subset sorted from them (not recorded which). The receptors originated from an adult woman who had mild COVID-19 (a few samples of this study predate the infection). The sample titles of this study are shuffled in the database, so cell type and time point are left out; the donor was told from shared clones.

The CDR3 here is CASSFGLAGERQYF. CDR3 in DNA: TGTGCCAGCAGCTTCGGACTAGCGGGAGAGAGGCAGTACTTC. J is TRBJ2-7 and V is TRBV11-3; 13 bases line up with TRBD2. V trimming: 3 bases; J trimming: 9 bases; junction bases outside the gene matches: 5. CDR1 SGHNT and CDR2 YENEEA come from the germline V gene. This CDR3 contains 14 residues.

As regards this clonotype: Germline and junction disagree at one end, which may indicate a read error. This chain links TRBV18 with TRBJ2-4; tentatively, D is TRBD1 (6 bases). This CDR3 contains 13 residues. The V gene's germline CDR1 is KGHSH and CDR2 LQKENI. The CDR3 sequence: CASSPSGQTEKLF. DNA of the CDR3: TGTGCCAGCTCACCAAGTGGACAGACTGAGAAGCTTTTC. The full variable domain, with the rest looked up from reference TRBV18 and TRBJ2-4, is NAGVMQNPRHLVRRRGQEARLRCSPMKGHSHVYWYRQLPEEGLKFMVYLQKENIIDESGMPKERFSAEFPKEGPSILRIQQVVRGDSAAYFCASSPSGQTEKLFGAGTRLSVL.

This clonotype has only a few counts. This chain links TRBV3-1 with TRBJ2-3, with 8 bases identical to TRBD2. The CDR3 is 15 residues long. Unmatched junction bases numbered 8, after V lost 7 bases and J lost 2 bases. The germline V gene has CDR1 LGHDT and CDR2 YNNKEL (reference sequence). The DNA for the CDR3 is TGTGCCAGCAACGGGCGGGGGGATCCCACAGATACGCAGTATTTT. This translates into CASNGRGDPTDTQYF.

This clonotype has only a few counts. V gene TRBV28 combines with J gene TRBJ2-7; D ambiguous. In germline, CDR1 is MDHEN, CDR2 SYDVKM. The CDR3 totals 13 residues. Trimming cost V 2 bases and J 0 bases, with 5 bases left between them. This CDR3 reads CASSLESSYEQYF. In DNA, the CDR3 is TGTGCCAGCAGTTTAGAAAGCTCCTACGAGCAGTACTTC.

This clonotype was found a few times. The J gene is TRBJ2-1, the V gene TRBV12-3 or TRBV12-4; D is undetermined. The CDR3 totals 14 residues. V was cut by 8 bases and J by 0 bases, with 11 bases left in between. This chain's CDR3 is CASLKTPSYNEQFF. The DNA for the CDR3 is TGTGCCAGCCTGAAGACCCCCTCCTACAATGAGCAGTTCTTC.

This clonotype was seen ten or more times. V is TRBV5-1 and J is TRBJ2-7; TRBD1 matches 11 bases. The CDR3 contains 15 residues. The germline gives CDR1 SGHRS, CDR2 YFSETQ. Unmatched junction bases numbered 7, after V lost 4 bases and J lost 4 bases. CDR3 in amino acids: CASSRSGTGGYEQYF. CDR3 sequence (DNA): TGCGCCAGCAGCCGGTCCGGGACAGGGGGTTACGAGCAGTACTTC.

The rearrangement links TRBV6-5 to TRBJ2-5; D remains ambiguous. The CDR3 spans 16 residues. Germline V gene sequence: CDR1 MNHEY, CDR2 SVGAGI. The V and J ends lost 0 bases and 1 base respectively, with 12 bases between them. In nucleotides, the CDR3 is TGTGCCAGCAGTTACTCTGGGATAAGTAGCCAAGAGACCCAGTACTTC. Translating gives CASSYSGISSQETQYF.

This clonotype was observed a handful of times. V is TRBV15 and J is TRBJ2-2; 8 nucleotides line up with TRBD1. This CDR3 comprises 14 residues. V lost 6 bases to trimming and J lost 4 bases; unmatched junction nucleotides: 4. The V gene's germline CDR1 is LNHNV and CDR2 YYDKDF (reference sequence). CDR3 amino acids: CATRIDRGTGELFF. DNA of the CDR3: TGTGCCACCAGAATCGACAGGGGCACCGGGGAGCTGTTTTTT.

The V and J genes are TRBV6-5 and TRBJ2-7; D is ambiguous. V lost 4 bases, J lost 0 bases, and 7 bases lay in between. This CDR3 is built from 13 residues. CDR1 and CDR2 from the germline V gene are MNHEY and SVGAGI. The CDR3 region is CASSLLTSYEQYF. The CDR3 DNA sequence: TGTGCCAGCAGTTTACTCACCTCCTACGAGCAGTACTTC.

This clonotype has only a few counts. One end of the junction fails to match germline, which may point to a read error. The V call is TRBV2, the J call TRBJ2-7, with D possibly being TRBD1 (5 bases). The CDR3 has 12 residues. Germline CDR1 reads SNHLY; CDR2 reads FYNNEI. The CDR3 spells CASSRSGIGPLF. As DNA, the CDR3 is TGTGCCAGCAGTCGTTCAGGGATAGGTCCTTTATTC.

This chain links TRBV11-2 with TRBJ2-7; a weak D match, TRBD2 (6 bases). The CDR3 has 16 amino acids. In germline, CDR1 is SGHAT, CDR2 FQNNGV. V was clipped by 0 bases and J by 3 bases, with 15 bases between them. CDR3 sequence reads: CASSLDLGGDDYEQYF. CDR3 sequence (DNA): TGTGCCAGCAGCTTAGATCTAGGAGGGGATGACTACGAGCAGTACTTC.

This chain links TRBV6-5 with TRBJ2-7, with 8 bases matching TRBD1. This CDR3 is 16 amino acids long. CDR1 is MNHEY and CDR2 is SVGAGI in the germline V gene. The J segment lost 2 bases and the V segment lost 0 bases, leaving 6 bases of the junction unmatched. CDR3 loop: CASSYSRSQGAYEQYF. The DNA of the CDR3 is TGTGCCAGCAGTTACTCGAGGTCACAGGGGGCCTACGAGCAGTACTTC.

This clonotype has only a few counts. This rearrangement joins TRBV5-1 to TRBJ2-5; tentative D call: TRBD2 (6 bases). The ends were cut back, 2 bases at V and 7 bases at J, with 15 bases in the middle. The CDR3 sequence is 14 residues long. CDR1 is SGHRS and CDR2 is YFSETQ in the germline V gene. The CDR3 sequence: CASSLAGGVGTQYF. For the CDR3, the DNA is TGCGCCAGCAGCTTAGCCGGGGGAGTCGGGACCCAGTACTTC.

This clonotype was recorded many times. The chain is built from TRBV12-3 or TRBV12-4 and TRBJ2-3; 10 bases match TRBD2. V shed 3 bases, J shed 3 bases, and the junction held 9 bases outside the gene matches. CDR3 length equals 17 residues. The CDR3 DNA reads as TGTGCCAGCAGTTTCGCTAGCGGGGGCCCCCGGACAGATACGCAGTATTTT. It translates to CASSFASGGPRTDTQYF.

The chain carries TRBV4-2 and TRBJ2-1; tentatively, D is TRBD2 (6 bases). Trimming left V 1 base short and J 5 bases short, with 15 bases between. This CDR3 comprises 16 residues. Germline loops: CDR1 LGHNA, CDR2 YNFKEQ. The CDR3 protein is CASSQVIAADHNEQFF. The CDR3, as DNA: TGTGCCAGCAGCCAAGTAATAGCGGCGGATCACAATGAGCAGTTCTTC.

The rearrangement uses TRBV9 and TRBJ2-1; D call uncertain. V lost 0 bases, J lost 7 bases, and 11 bases lay in between. CDR3 length equals 14 residues. Germline V gives CDR1 SGDLS, CDR2 YYNGEE. DNA of the CDR3: TGTGCCAGCAGCGTAGCGGCTCTCCGGAATGAGCAGTTCTTC. Its protein is CASSVAALRNEQFF.

The chain has TRBV1 and TRBJ2-2; TRBD1, the table's D call, lacks a check against the DNA. TRBV1 is an annotated pseudogene. The CDR3 has 18 amino acids. CDR3 bases: TGCACCAGCAGCCAACCCCTGGACGGACAGCCGAACACCGGGGAGCTGTTTTTT. Encoded protein: CTSSQPLDGQPNTGELFF.